Detailed here is one TCR beta chain. In the original workflow: Researchers report that nucleated cell counts were estimated from reference gene primer amplification. Here immunoSEQ multiplex PCR was the method, and the copy in TCRdb shows in-frame clones only, minus some. Clone size and V and J calls were adopted from that table, with D and trimming inferred from the DNA. The profile shows about 88,000 clones, 80% to 90% of them singletons. This sample was included in a study of blood T cell repertoires in COVID-19. Whole-study context: From the United States, Italy and Spain came samples of acute and convalescent COVID-19. Sources were T cells, B-cell-depleted T cells, or PBMCs; the material itself was cDNA or gDNA.

Germline lookup yields CDR1 LGHDT and CDR2 YNNKEL (reference sequence). Trimming took off 0 bases at V and 4 bases at J, with 16 bases between the two ends. The CDR3 contains 17 residues. The chain recombines TRBV3-1 (or the pseudogene TRBV3-2) with TRBJ1-5; TRBD1 is a possible D gene (5 bases). The sequenced sample was peripheral blood. The sequence was collected from a man older than 75 with acute or convalescent COVID-19. CDR3 DNA sequence: TGTGCCAGCAGCCAAGATCAAACACCTAGGGGTAATCAGCCCCAGCATTTT. Its translation is CASSQDQTPRGNQPQHF.